The table lists the clone carrying this TCR beta chain with a few counts. Individual cDNA molecules in this library carried unique molecular identifiers. TCRdb re-called the RACE reads through MiXCR, storing one row per CDR3 protein. This repertoire shows about 120,000 distinct CDR3 sequences, approximately 13% found once; its top ten account for 2.8%. The data are from a study of human T cells and chemical hapten exposure. Study-wide context: The patients, most of them female, presented with alopecia areata, totalis or universalis.

CDR1 and CDR2 from the germline V gene are SGHRS and YFSETQ. Trimming removed 0 bases at V and 2 bases at J, with 6 bases between. This CDR3 region has 13 residues. Indicated time point: pre-sensitization, week 0. The treatment is: therapeutic diphenylcyclopropenone sensitization with weekly scalp DPC. The chain employs TRBV5-1 and TRBJ2-7; no clear D. The sequence was obtained from a woman under 30 with alopecia areata. Some clones in this sample may be carry-over from other donors' samples. Sequenced here: whole blood, sampled in connection with sensitization to the hapten diphenylcyclopropenone (DPC). The CDR3 reads CASSLEVAYEQYF. The CDR3 coding sequence is TGCGCCAGCAGCTTGGAAGTAGCCTACGAGCAGTACTTC.